Listed here is a single T cell receptor (beta chain). Its cognate antigen is unknown. This record belongs to a study of CD8+ T cells in alopecia areata. On the study more broadly: Severity scoring for treated patients was based on the percentage of affected scalp area.

Whole-study findings and limits: TCR sharing across patients was less clear than in mice, possibly HLA-related.

Treatment meaning: oral pan-JAK inhibitor, 5-10 mg twice daily. The authors extracted RNA and reverse transcribed it into cDNA as the sequencing template. TCRdb's table, derived via immunoSEQ multiplex PCR, lists solely in-frame clones and lacks some. The data hold 120,000 or so clones, with over 60% observed a single time. The TCR comes from a human donor with alopecia areata. The sample here was CD4+ T cells sorted from blood, taken at week 4, from a patient treated with tofacitinib.

This CDR3 is CASSISRTGGLETQYF. DNA of the CDR3: TGTGCCAGTAGTATCAGTAGGACAGGGGGCTTGGAGACCCAGTACTTC. The gene calls are TRBV19 and TRBJ2-5; TRBD1 matches 11 bases. V trimming: 3 bases; J trimming: 5 bases; junction bases outside the gene matches: 8. This CDR3 region has 16 residues. Germline V CDR1 and CDR2: LNHDA, SQIVND (reference sequence).